This T cell receptor (beta chain) was observed in a study of blood T cell repertoires in COVID-19. On the study more broadly: The samples span acute and convalescent COVID-19 from the United States, Italy and Spain. PBMCs, B-cell-depleted T cells, or T cells were the source of the cDNA or gDNA that made up the material.

Per the original data handling: Researchers report that nucleated cell counts were estimated from reference gene primer amplification. Data came from immunoSEQ multiplex PCR; TCRdb stores just in-frame clones and leaves some out. V and J calls and clone size are those listed in that table; D and trimming were worked out from the DNA. Seen here are around 93,000 clones, 80% to 85% observed once, and the top ten hold roughly 4%. Germline V gene data show CDR1 as MGHRA and CDR2 as YSYEKL. The CDR3 is 15 residues long. The junction had 7 bases not matched to a gene; V was cut back by 4 bases and J by 8 bases.

Sequencing was done on a sample of peripheral blood. The genes are TRBV4-1 and TRBJ1-5, with TRBD1 matching over 11 bases. This receptor was taken from a man in his 60s with acute or convalescent COVID-19. CDR3 in amino acids: CASSPRTGGEKPQHF. The CDR3 DNA reads TGCGCCAGCAGCCCGAGGACAGGGGGCGAGAAGCCCCAGCATTTT.